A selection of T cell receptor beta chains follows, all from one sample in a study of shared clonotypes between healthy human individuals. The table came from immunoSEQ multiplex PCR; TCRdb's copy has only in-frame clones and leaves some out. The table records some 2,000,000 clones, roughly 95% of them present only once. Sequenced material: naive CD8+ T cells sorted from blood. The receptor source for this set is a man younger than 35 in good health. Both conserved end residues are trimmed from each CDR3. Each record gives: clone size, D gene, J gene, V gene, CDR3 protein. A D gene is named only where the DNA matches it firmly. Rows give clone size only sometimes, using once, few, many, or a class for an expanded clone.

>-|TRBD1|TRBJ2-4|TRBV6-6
ASWDRGKDIQY
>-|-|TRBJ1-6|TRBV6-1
ATCVEGSDSPLH
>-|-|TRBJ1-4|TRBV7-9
ASSLDKEGSPNEKLF
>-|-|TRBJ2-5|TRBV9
ASSQDRGLETQY
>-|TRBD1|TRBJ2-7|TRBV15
ATSSRDRNYEQY
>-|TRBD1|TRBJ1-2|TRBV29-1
SGWTGTSYT
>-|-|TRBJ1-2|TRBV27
ASSLSAGLHYGYT
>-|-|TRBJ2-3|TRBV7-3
ASSTFITDTQY
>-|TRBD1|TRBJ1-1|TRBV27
ASRAGTGLIPEAF
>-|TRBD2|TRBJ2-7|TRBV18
ASSPSNSGAWYEQY
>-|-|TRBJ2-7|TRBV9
ASSVDRNYEQY
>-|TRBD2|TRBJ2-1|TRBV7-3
ASSSAGLAGEQF
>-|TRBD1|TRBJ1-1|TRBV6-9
ASSLITGTVNTEAF
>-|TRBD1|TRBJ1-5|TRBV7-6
ASSSGTGGFNQPQH
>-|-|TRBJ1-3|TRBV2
ASSEGSGPSGNTIY
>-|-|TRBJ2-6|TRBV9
ASSEGPFPSGGANVLT
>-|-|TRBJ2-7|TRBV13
ASSSTADEQY
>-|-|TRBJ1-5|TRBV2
ASRGDGHNQPQH
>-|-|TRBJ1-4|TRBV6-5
ASSYFLRGNEKLF
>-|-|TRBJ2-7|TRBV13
ASSLRQVTYEQY
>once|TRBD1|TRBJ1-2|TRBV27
ASSYGATGNGAYGYT
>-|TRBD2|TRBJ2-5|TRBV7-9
ASSLAGGVETQY
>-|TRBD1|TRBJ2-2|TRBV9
ASALGGNTGELF